This T cell receptor beta chain was sequenced for a study of shared clonotypes between healthy human individuals. TCRdb keeps only in-frame clones here, not all; method: immunoSEQ multiplex PCR. The data show more than 2 million clones, about 93% seen once. There are 12 residues in the CDR3. With 5 bases removed from V and 6 bases from J, the gap between germline ends came to 11 bases. Germline lookup yields CDR1 ENHRY and CDR2 SYGVKD. Selected positively for CCR7 and CD45RO-negative, naive CD8 cells excluded terminally differentiated effector memory CD45RA+ cells. The material sequenced was naive CD8+ T cells from PBMCs. This sequence joins TRBV10-3 and TRBJ2-7, with unresolved D. The sequence derives from a young man in good health. Some clones in this sample may be carry-over from other donors' samples. This CDR3 reads CAISPGAGEQYF. The CDR3 bases are TGTGCCATCAGTCCAGGCGCAGGCGAGCAGTACTTC.